These T cell receptor beta chains were read from a single sample in a study of cytomegalovirus exposure and HLA in healthy donors. Assay: immunoSEQ multiplex PCR; the TCRdb copy retains only in-frame clones and omits some. Here the sample table reports approximately 100,000 clones. What was sequenced was PBMCs. The receptor set was obtained from a man over 45 in good health and CMV-seronegative. CDR3s include the opening cysteine and the closing phenylalanine or tryptophan. A D gene is named only where the DNA matches it firmly.

14,-,TRBV29-1,TRBJ1-1,CSATGVAGGTEDFF,-
14,-,TRBV21-1,TRBJ2-4,CASSSGTAENIQYF,TGTGCCAGCAGCTCGGGGACAGCGGAAAACATTCAGTACTTC
16,TRBD1,TRBV9,TRBJ1-2,CASSPSGGGQIAGYTF,TGTGCCAGCAGCCCCAGCGGTGGGGGACAGATAGCGGGCTACACCTTC
15,TRBD2,TRBV30,TRBJ2-7,CAGRDPSGQVYEQYF,TGTGCCGGGAGAGACCCTAGCGGGCAGGTCTACGAGCAGTACTTC
16,TRBD2,TRBV7-9,TRBJ2-2,CASRLSGGRNTGELFF,TGTGCCAGCAGGTTAAGCGGGGGCCGAAACACCGGGGAGCTGTTTTTT
15,TRBD2,TRBV2,TRBJ2-1,CASSESGTRGNEQFF,TGTGCCAGCTCAGAGTCCGGGACTAGGGGTAATGAGCAGTTCTTC
14,-,TRBV5-1,TRBJ2-1,CASSFNQGLNEQFF,TGCGCCAGCAGCTTCAATCAGGGTTTGAATGAGCAGTTCTTC
13,-,TRBV6-5,TRBJ2-7,CASSKAGNYEQYF,TGTGCCAGCAGTAAGGCAGGCAACTACGAGCAGTACTTC
17,-,TRBV4-3,TRBJ1-1,CASSQDLFGQANTEAFF,TGCGCCAGCAGCCAAGATCTGTTTGGGCAGGCGAACACTGAAGCTTTCTTT
15,TRBD2,TRBV4-3,TRBJ2-1,CASSQEPSGRVKQFF,TGCGCCAGCAGCCAAGAGCCTAGCGGGAGGGTTAAGCAGTTCTTC
13,-,TRBV6-5,TRBJ2-1,CASSFDRRDEQFF,TGTGCCAGCAGTTTTGACCGCCGGGATGAGCAGTTCTTC
14,-,TRBV18,TRBJ2-7,CASSPGTDKYEQYF,TGTGCCAGCTCACCAGGCACGGACAAGTACGAGCAGTACTTC
14,-,TRBV2,TRBJ1-6,CASSEAGYNSPLHF,TGTGCCAGCAGTGAGGCAGGATACAATTCACCCCTCCACTTT
15,TRBD2,TRBV7-2,TRBJ2-7,CASSLLAGASYEQYF,TGTGCCAGCAGCTTACTAGCGGGAGCCTCCTACGAGCAGTACTTC
14,TRBD1,TRBV6-5,TRBJ1-6,CASRGTGVFSPLHF,TGTGCCAGCAGAGGGACAGGGGTTTTTTCACCCCTCCACTTT
11,-,TRBV15,TRBJ1-2,CATSARQDYTF,TGTGCCACCAGCGCCCGGCAGGACTACACCTTC
14,-,TRBV19,TRBJ1-1,CASRPDRMNTEAFF,TGTGCCAGTAGGCCCGACAGAATGAACACTGAAGCTTTCTTT
13,-,TRBV6-6,TRBJ1-1,CASSYAGRSEAFF,TGTGCCAGCAGTTACGCCGGGAGATCTGAAGCTTTCTTT